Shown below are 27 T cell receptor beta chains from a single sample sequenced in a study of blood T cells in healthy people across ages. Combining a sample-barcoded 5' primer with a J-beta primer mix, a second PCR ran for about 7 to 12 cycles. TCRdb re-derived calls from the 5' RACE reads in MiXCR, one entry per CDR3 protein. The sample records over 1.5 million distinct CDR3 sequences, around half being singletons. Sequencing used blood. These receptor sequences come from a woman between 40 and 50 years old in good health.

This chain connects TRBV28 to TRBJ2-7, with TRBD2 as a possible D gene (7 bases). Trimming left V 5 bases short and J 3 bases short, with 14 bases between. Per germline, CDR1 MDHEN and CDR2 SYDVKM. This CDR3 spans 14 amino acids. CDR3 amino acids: CASSVAGAIYEQYF. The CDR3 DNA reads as TGTGCCAGCAGTGTGGCGGGGGCCATCTACGAGCAGTACTTC.

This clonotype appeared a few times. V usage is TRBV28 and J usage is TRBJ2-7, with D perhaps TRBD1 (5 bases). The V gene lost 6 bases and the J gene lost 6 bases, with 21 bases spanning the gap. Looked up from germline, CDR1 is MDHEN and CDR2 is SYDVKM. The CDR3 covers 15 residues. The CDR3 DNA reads TGTGCCAGCAGCCCGCAGGGCCTGGTGGCCTTCGAGCAGTACTTC. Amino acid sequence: CASSPQGLVAFEQYF.

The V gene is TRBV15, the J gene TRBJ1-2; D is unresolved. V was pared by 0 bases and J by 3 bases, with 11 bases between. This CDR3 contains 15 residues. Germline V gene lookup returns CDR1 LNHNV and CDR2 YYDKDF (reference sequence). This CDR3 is CATSRDNSVDYGYTF. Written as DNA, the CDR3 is TGTGCCACCAGCAGAGATAACAGTGTAGACTATGGCTACACCTTC.

In DNA form, the CDR3 reads TGTGCCAGCAGTTTCAGGCCCCCGACAGTGGCTAATGAAAAACTGTTTTTT. Its protein is CASSFRPPTVANEKLFF. The chain employs TRBV27 and TRBJ1-4; possible D gene TRBD1, 5 bases. V was pared by 3 bases and J by 3 bases, with 17 bases between. CDR1 and CDR2 (germline): MNHEY, SMNVEV (reference sequence). This CDR3 has 17 amino acids.

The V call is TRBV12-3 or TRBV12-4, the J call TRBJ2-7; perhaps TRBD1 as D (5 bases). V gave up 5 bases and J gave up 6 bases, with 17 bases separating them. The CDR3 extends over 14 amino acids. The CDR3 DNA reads TGTGCCAGCAGTCTCGGACACCTGTTAGGCGAGCAGTACTTC. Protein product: CASSLGHLLGEQYF.

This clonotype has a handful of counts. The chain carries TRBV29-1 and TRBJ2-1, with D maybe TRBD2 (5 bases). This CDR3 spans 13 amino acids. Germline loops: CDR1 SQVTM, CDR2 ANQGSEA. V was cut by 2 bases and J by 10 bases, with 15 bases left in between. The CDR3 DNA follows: TGCAGCGTTGAACCCCCGGGGTATCACGAGCAGTTCTTC. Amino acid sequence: CSVEPPGYHEQFF.

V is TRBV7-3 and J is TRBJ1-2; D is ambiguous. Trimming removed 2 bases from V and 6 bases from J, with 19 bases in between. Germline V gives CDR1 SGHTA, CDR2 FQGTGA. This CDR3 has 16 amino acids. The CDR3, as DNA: TGTGCCAGCAGCTTAGATCACAGCCTCCCATATGATGGCTACACCTTC. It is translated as CASSLDHSLPYDGYTF. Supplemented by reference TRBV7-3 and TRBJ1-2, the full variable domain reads GAGVSQTPSNKVTEKGKYVELRCDPISGHTALYWYRQSLGQGPEFLIYFQGTGAADDSGLPNDRFFAVRPEGSVSTLKIQRTERGDSAVYLCASSLDHSLPYDGYTFGSGTRLTVV.

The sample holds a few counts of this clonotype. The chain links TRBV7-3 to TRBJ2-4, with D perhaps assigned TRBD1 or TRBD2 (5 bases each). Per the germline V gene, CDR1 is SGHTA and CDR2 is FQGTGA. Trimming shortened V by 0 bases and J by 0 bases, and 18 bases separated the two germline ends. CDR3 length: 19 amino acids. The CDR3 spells CASSLTGGRGLIAKNIQYF. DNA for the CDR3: TGTGCCAGCAGCTTAACAGGCGGCCGGGGCCTTATAGCCAAAAACATTCAGTACTTC.

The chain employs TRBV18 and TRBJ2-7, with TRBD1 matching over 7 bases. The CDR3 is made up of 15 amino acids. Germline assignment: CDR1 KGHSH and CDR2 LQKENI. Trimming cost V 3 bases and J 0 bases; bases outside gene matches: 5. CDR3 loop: CASSPWTGDSYEQYF. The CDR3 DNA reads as TGTGCCAGCTCACCGTGGACAGGCGACTCCTACGAGCAGTACTTC.

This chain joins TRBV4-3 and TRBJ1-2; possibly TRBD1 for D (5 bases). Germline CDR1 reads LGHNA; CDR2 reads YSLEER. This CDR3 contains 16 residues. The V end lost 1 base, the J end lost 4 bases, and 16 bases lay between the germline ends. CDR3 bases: TGCGCCAGCAGCCAAGGGGGGAACAGACCCTCCTATGGCTACACCTTC. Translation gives CASSQGGNRPSYGYTF.

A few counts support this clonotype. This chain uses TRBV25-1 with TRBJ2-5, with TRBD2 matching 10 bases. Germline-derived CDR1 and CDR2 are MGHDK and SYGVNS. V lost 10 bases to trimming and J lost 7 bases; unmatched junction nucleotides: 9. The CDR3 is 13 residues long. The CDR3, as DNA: TGTGCCAACACGACTAGCGGGCGGGGGACCCAGTACTTC. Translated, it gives CANTTSGRGTQYF.

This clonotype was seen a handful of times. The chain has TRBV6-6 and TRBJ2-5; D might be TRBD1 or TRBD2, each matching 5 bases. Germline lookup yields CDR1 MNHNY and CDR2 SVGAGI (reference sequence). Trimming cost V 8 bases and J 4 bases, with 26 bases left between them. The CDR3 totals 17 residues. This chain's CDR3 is CASSSGISGQGRETQYF. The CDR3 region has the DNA TGTGCCAGCTCGAGCGGAATTTCGGGGCAGGGTCGAGAGACCCAGTACTTC.

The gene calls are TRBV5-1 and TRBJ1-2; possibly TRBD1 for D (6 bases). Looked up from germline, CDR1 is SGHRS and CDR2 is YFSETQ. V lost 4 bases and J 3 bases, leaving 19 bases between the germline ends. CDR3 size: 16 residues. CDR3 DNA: TGCGCCAGCAGCAGGGTCGGACAGCCCTGGGACTATGGCTACACCTTC. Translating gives CASSRVGQPWDYGYTF.

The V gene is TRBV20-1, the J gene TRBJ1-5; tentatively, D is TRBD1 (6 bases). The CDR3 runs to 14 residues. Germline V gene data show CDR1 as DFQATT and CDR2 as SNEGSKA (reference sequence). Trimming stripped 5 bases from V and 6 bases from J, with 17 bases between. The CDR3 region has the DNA TGCAGTGCTTTGGGGACACACACCGGTCAGCCCCAGCATTTT. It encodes CSALGTHTGQPQHF.

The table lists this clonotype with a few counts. The CDR3 is CSASIQGAGNTIYF. DNA of the CDR3: TGCAGTGCTTCCATACAGGGGGCAGGAAACACCATATATTTT. The chain has TRBV20-1 and TRBJ1-3, with TRBD1 matching over 9 bases. V lost 5 bases to trimming and J lost 4 bases; unmatched junction nucleotides: 6. Germline loops: CDR1 DFQATT, CDR2 SNEGSKA (reference sequence). This CDR3 spans 14 amino acids.

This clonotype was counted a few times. The CDR3 DNA reads as TGTGCCAGCAGCTTTGGGGGGGGTACCTCCTACGAGCAGTACTTC. This translates into CASSFGGGTSYEQYF. The V and J genes are TRBV13 and TRBJ2-7; 7 nucleotides align to TRBD2. With V trimmed by 3 bases and J by 0 bases, 5 bases remained unmatched. CDR1 is PRHDT and CDR2 is FYEKMQ in the germline V gene (reference sequence). The CDR3 spans 15 residues.

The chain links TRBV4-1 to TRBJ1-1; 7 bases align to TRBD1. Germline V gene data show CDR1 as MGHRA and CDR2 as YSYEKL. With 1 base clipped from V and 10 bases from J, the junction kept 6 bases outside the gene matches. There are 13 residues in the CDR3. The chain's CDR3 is CASSQVRGAGAFF. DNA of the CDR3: TGCGCCAGCAGCCAAGTCAGGGGGGCAGGAGCTTTCTTT.

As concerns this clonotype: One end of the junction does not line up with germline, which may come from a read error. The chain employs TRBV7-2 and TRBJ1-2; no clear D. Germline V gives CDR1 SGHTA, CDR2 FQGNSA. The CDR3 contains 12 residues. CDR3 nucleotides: TGTGCCGGCAGCCCCGGGTTGTATGGCTACACCTTC. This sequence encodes CAGSPGLYGYTF.

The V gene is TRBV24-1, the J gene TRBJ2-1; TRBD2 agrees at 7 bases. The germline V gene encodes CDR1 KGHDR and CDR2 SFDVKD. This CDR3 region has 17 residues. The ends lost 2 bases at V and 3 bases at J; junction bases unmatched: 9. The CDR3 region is CATSDSPPSGSYNEQFF. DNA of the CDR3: TGTGCCACCAGTGATTCCCCCCCTAGCGGTAGCTACAATGAGCAGTTCTTC.

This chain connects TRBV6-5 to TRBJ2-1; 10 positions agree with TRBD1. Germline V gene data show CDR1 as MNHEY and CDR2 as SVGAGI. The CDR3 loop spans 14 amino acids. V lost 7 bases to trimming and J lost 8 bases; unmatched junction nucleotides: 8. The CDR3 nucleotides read TGTGCCAGCACTGACAGGGGGCCTTACGATGAGCAGTTCTTC. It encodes CASTDRGPYDEQFF.

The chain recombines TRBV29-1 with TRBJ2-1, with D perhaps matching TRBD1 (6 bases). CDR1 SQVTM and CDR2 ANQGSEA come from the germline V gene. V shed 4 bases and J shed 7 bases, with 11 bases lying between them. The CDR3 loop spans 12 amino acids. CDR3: CSVAQGQNEQFF. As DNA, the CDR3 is TGCAGCGTTGCACAGGGCCAGAATGAGCAGTTCTTC.

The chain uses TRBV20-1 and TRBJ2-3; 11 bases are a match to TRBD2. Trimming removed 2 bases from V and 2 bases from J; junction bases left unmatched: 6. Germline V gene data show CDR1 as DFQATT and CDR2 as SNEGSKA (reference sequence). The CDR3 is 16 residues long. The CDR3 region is CSARLAGGRFTDTQYF. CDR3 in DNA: TGCAGTGCTAGACTAGCGGGGGGTAGATTCACAGATACGCAGTATTTT.

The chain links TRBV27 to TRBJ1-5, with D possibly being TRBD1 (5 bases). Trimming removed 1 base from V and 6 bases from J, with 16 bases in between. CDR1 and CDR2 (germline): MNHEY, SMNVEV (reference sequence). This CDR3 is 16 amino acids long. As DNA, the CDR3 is TGTGCCAGCAGTTTATATGGGGGTAAATCAGGTCAGCCCCAGCATTTT. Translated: CASSLYGGKSGQPQHF.

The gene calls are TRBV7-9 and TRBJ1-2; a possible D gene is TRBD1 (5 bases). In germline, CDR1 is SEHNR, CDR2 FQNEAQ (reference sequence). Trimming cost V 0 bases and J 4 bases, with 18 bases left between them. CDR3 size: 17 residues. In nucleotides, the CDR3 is TGTGCCAGCAGCTTAGCTCGGCGTTTGGGGGACTTCTATGGCTACACCTTC. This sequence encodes CASSLARRLGDFYGYTF.

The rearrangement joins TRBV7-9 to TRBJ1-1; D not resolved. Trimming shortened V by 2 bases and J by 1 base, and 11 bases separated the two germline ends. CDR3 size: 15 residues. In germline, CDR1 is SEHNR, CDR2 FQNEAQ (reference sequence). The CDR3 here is CASSLLNAKNTEAFF. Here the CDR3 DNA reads TGTGCCAGCAGCTTATTGAACGCAAAGAACACTGAAGCTTTCTTT. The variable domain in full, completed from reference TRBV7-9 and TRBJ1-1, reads DTGVSQNPRHKITKRGQNVTFRCDPISEHNRLYWYRQTLGQGPEFLTYFQNEAQLEKSRLLSDRFSAERPKGSFSTLEIQRTEQGDSAMYLCASSLLNAKNTEAFFGQGTRLTVV.

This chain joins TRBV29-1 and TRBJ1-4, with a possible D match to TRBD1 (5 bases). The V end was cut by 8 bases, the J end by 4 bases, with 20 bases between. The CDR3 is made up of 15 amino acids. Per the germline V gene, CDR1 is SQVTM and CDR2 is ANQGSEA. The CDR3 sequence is CSSRQGSDGNEKLFF. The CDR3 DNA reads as TGCAGCTCCCGCCAGGGTTCGGACGGTAATGAAAAACTGTTTTTT.

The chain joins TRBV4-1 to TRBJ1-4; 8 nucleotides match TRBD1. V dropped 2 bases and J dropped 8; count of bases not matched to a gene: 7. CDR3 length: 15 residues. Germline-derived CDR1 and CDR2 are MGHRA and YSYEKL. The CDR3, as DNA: TGCGCCAGCAGCCAACTTCAGGGGGCACGGGAAAAACTGTTTTTT. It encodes CASSQLQGAREKLFF.